The clone carrying this T cell receptor (beta chain) turned up a few times. Its target is not known. This record comes from a study of cytomegalovirus exposure and HLA in healthy donors. Study results and caveats: Some segments of the V type, notably TRBV6-2 and TRBV6-3, were excluded as indistinguishable.

Sampled while nominally healthy, donors likely had unrecorded immune exposures. With 6 bases clipped from V and 2 bases from J, the junction kept 4 bases outside the gene matches. The CDR3 is 15 residues long. In germline, CDR1 is PRHDT, CDR2 FYEKMQ (reference sequence). It was with 60 Vbeta and 13 Jbeta primers that the PCR ran. Assay used: immunoSEQ multiplex PCR; TCRdb lists only in-frame clones, some missing. The sample has about 150,000 clones; 75% to 90% are singletons. This TCR was recovered from a woman between 50 and 59 years old in good health and CMV-seropositive. The V and J genes are TRBV13 and TRBJ2-2; 9 bases are shared with TRBD2. The material sequenced was PBMCs. The CDR3 region has the DNA TGTGCCAGCAGGGAGGGACTAGCCAACACCGGGGAGCTGTTTTTT. Residues: CASREGLANTGELFF.